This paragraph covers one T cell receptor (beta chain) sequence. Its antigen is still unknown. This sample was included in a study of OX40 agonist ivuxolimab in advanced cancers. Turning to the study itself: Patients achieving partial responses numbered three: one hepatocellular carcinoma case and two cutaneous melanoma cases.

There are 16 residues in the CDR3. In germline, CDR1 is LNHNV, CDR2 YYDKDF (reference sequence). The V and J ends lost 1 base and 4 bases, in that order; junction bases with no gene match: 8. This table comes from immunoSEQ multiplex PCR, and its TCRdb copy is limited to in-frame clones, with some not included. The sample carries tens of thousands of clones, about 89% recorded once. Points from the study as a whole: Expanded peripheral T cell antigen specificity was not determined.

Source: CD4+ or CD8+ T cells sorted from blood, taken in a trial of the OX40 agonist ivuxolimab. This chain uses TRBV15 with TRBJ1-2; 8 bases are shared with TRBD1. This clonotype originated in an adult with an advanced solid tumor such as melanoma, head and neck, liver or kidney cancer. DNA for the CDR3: TGTGCCACCAGCAGAGGAGGACAGGGCACGGGCTATGGCTACACCTTC. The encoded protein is CATSRGGQGTGYGYTF. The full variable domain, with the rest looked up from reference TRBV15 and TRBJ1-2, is DAMVIQNPRYQVTQFGKPVTLSCSQTLNHNVMYWYQQKSSQAPKLLFHYYDKDFNNEADTPDNFQSRRPNTSFCFLDIRSPGLGDTAMYLCATSRGGQGTGYGYTFGSGTRLTVV.